A single sample gave rise to the 21 T cell receptor beta chains below, sequenced in a study of blood T cell repertoires in COVID-19. Generated by immunoSEQ multiplex PCR, the TCRdb table keeps only in-frame clones and is missing some. The table has approximately 170,000 clones, around 82% seen once. The sample taken for sequencing was peripheral blood. The receptors were gathered from a human donor with acute or convalescent COVID-19. The donor label of this sample is uncertain.

V usage is TRBV18 and J usage is TRBJ1-1; 9 bases align to TRBD1. V lost 3 bases, J lost 6 bases, and 11 bases stayed unmatched. This CDR3 has 16 amino acids. Germline lookup yields CDR1 KGHSH and CDR2 LQKENI. Here the CDR3 reads CASSPLPGTGWPEAFF. DNA for the CDR3: TGTGCCAGCTCACCCCTCCCCGGGACAGGGTGGCCTGAAGCTTTCTTT.

The CDR3 loop reads CASSLRTGFGYTF. CDR3 DNA sequence: TGTGCCAGCAGCCTCCGGACAGGGTTTGGCTACACCTTC. The V gene is TRBV14, the J gene TRBJ1-2; 8 bases match TRBD1. With V trimmed by 4 bases and J by 7 bases, 5 bases remained unmatched. The CDR3 covers 13 residues. CDR1 is SGHDN, CDR2 FVKESK, per germline.

V gene TRBV7-2 combines with J gene TRBJ1-2; 10 bases map to TRBD1. The V gene's germline CDR1 is SGHTA and CDR2 FQGNSA. This CDR3 is 16 amino acids long. With V trimmed by 5 bases and J by 7 bases, 13 bases remained unmatched. The CDR3 sequence: CASSPGQGEIGGGYTF. The CDR3 DNA reads TGTGCCAGCAGCCCCGGACAGGGGGAGATAGGGGGTGGCTACACCTTC.

The count of this clone is one. This chain connects TRBV6-5 to TRBJ1-2; 7 nucleotides line up with TRBD1. The CDR3 spans 16 residues. V was pared by 2 bases and J by 3 bases, with 9 bases of the junction left unmatched. Germline assignment: CDR1 MNHEY and CDR2 SVGAGI. CDR3 region: CASSYTGEVGHYGYTF. Here the CDR3 DNA reads TGTGCCAGCAGTTACACAGGGGAGGTAGGCCACTATGGCTACACCTTC.

The sample holds a few counts of this clone. CDR3 in amino acids: CATQIGANYGYTF. CDR3 DNA: TGTGCCACCCAAATAGGGGCCAACTATGGCTACACCTTC. This chain joins TRBV5-6 and TRBJ1-2; D is perhaps TRBD1 (5 bases). The CDR3 has 13 residues. Trimming took off 9 bases at V and 2 bases at J, with 14 bases between the two ends. Germline V CDR1 and CDR2: SGHDT, YYEEEE.

This sequence joins TRBV7-3 and TRBJ2-1; 10 nucleotides match TRBD2. CDR3 size: 15 residues. The ends lost 6 bases at V and 4 bases at J; junction bases unmatched: 6. The germline V gene has CDR1 SGHTA and CDR2 FQGTGA. The CDR3 sequence is CASRQGLASYNEQFF. The CDR3 region has the DNA TGTGCCAGCAGGCAGGGACTAGCGTCTTACAATGAGCAGTTCTTC.

The V call is TRBV5-1, the J call TRBJ1-2; D is uncertain. The CDR3 runs to 15 residues. V lost 0 bases and J lost 2, with 11 bases in between. From germline, CDR1 is SGHRS and CDR2 YFSETQ. In DNA, the CDR3 is TGCGCCAGCAGCTTGGAGGGAGGGATCAACTATGGCTACACCTTC. This sequence encodes CASSLEGGINYGYTF.

The chain has TRBV5-1 and TRBJ2-3; TRBD2 aligns across 13 bases. The V and J ends lost 0 bases and 4 bases, in that order; junction bases with no gene match: 2. CDR1 is SGHRS and CDR2 is YFSETQ in the germline V gene. This CDR3 has 16 residues. CDR3 protein: CASSLDGLAGADTQYF. The CDR3 bases are TGCGCCAGCAGCTTGGACGGACTAGCGGGAGCAGATACGCAGTATTTT.

The rearrangement uses TRBV9 and TRBJ2-7; 12 bases are a match to TRBD2. The CDR3 runs 15 residues. J was trimmed by 4 bases and V by 0 bases; bases with no gene match: 2. Germline V CDR1 and CDR2: SGDLS, YYNGEE. CDR3 amino acids: CASSVVLAGGYEQYF. The CDR3, as DNA: TGTGCCAGCAGCGTAGTACTAGCGGGAGGTTACGAGCAGTACTTC.

This clone was seen a few times. This sequence joins TRBV5-4 and TRBJ2-1; tentatively, D is TRBD1 (6 bases). Trimming took off 3 bases at V and 8 bases at J, with 12 bases between the two ends. Germline CDR1 reads SGHNT; CDR2 reads YYREEE (reference sequence). The CDR3 totals 13 residues. As DNA, the CDR3 is TGTGCCAGCAGCTCGACACAGGGCTATGAGCAGTTCTTC. This encodes CASSSTQGYEQFF.

The chain links TRBV18 to TRBJ2-7; 9 bases are a match to TRBD1. Germline CDR1 reads KGHSH; CDR2 reads LQKENI. J was trimmed by 2 bases and V by 3 bases; bases with no gene match: 8. The CDR3 loop spans 16 amino acids. CDR3 residues: CASSPLGTGLAYEQYF. CDR3 sequence (DNA): TGTGCCAGCTCACCCTTGGGGACAGGGCTAGCCTACGAGCAGTACTTC. Based on the CDR3 plus reference TRBV18 and TRBJ2-7, the full variable domain is NAGVMQNPRHLVRRRGQEARLRCSPMKGHSHVYWYRQLPEEGLKFMVYLQKENIIDESGMPKERFSAEFPKEGPSILRIQQVVRGDSAAYFCASSPLGTGLAYEQYFGPGTRLTVT.

The chain uses TRBV5-6 and TRBJ1-2; the D is unclear. Germline V gene data show CDR1 as SGHDT and CDR2 as YYEEEE. V gave up 2 bases and J gave up 4 bases, with 12 bases separating them. CDR3 length: 14 amino acids. The CDR3 here is CASSLYPEAYGYTF. CDR3 sequence (DNA): TGTGCCAGCAGCTTATATCCAGAGGCCTATGGCTACACCTTC.

This clone was seen only a few times. The chain employs TRBV19 and TRBJ2-2; tentatively, D is TRBD1 (5 bases). Germline V gives CDR1 LNHDA, CDR2 SQIVND (reference sequence). The CDR3 covers 16 residues. V was cut by 4 bases and J by 1 base, with 13 bases left in between. The CDR3 nucleotides read TGTGCCAGTAGTAAAGTAACAGGTCTGAACACCGGGGAGCTGTTTTTT. Protein product: CASSKVTGLNTGELFF.

For this clone: This CDR3 is also generated by other DNA sequences in the sample. The chain couples TRBV18 to TRBJ2-2, with 10 bases aligning to TRBD2. CDR1 and CDR2 (germline): KGHSH, LQKENI. V was clipped by 3 bases and J by 6 bases; unmatched bases: 4. There are 15 residues in the CDR3. CDR3 DNA: TGTGCCAGCTCACCTTCTAGCGGGAGATCCGGGGAGCTGTTTTTT. Protein product: CASSPSSGRSGELFF.

This clone was counted a single time. The chain carries TRBV27 and TRBJ2-1, with D maybe TRBD1 (6 bases). Between the trimmed V and J ends, which lost 2 bases and 4 bases, there was a span of 15 bases. The CDR3 contains 16 residues. Germline CDR1 MNHEY, CDR2 SMNVEV (reference sequence). The CDR3, as DNA: TGTGCCAGCAGTTTAACAGGGTCTATTCCGTACAATGAGCAGTTCTTC. This encodes CASSLTGSIPYNEQFF.

This rearrangement joins TRBV2 to TRBJ1-2; D is possibly TRBD1 (6 bases). From germline, CDR1 is SNHLY and CDR2 FYNNEI. V lost 5 bases, J lost 3 bases, and 13 bases lay in between. This CDR3 contains 14 residues. CDR3 nucleotide sequence: TGTGCCAGCAGTCACAGGGAGTCGGACTATGGCTACACCTTC. Residues: CASSHRESDYGYTF.

The chain is built from TRBV7-2 and TRBJ2-7; 10 bases agree with TRBD1. The CDR3 totals 14 residues. In germline, CDR1 is SGHTA, CDR2 FQGNSA. After removal of 3 bases from V and 6 bases from J, the junction contained 5 bases not matched to a gene. Here the CDR3 reads CASSLRQGASEQYF. The CDR3 bases are TGTGCCAGCAGCTTGCGACAGGGGGCCTCCGAGCAGTACTTC.

This clone was recorded once. The chain employs TRBV6-7 and TRBJ1-1; D is possibly TRBD1 (5 bases). TRBV6-7 is designated an ORF whose function remains uncertain. V gave up 5 bases and J gave up 6 bases, with 10 bases separating them. This CDR3 is 12 amino acids long. DNA of the CDR3: TGTGCCAGCAGTACTCAGGGTTCTGAAGCTTTCTTT. It is translated as CASSTQGSEAFF.

The chain combines TRBV28 with TRBJ2-5; TRBD1 might be the D (6 bases). The germline CDR1 and CDR2 sequences are MDHEN and SYDVKM. The CDR3 covers 16 residues. The V and J ends lost 2 bases and 2 bases respectively, with 15 bases between them. CDR3 region: CASSLGGGSIQETQYF. CDR3 DNA: TGTGCCAGCAGTTTAGGGGGCGGGTCAATTCAAGAGACCCAGTACTTC.

The V call is TRBV9, the J call TRBJ2-7; TRBD2 matches at 8 bases. The CDR3 is 15 amino acids. After removal of 0 bases from V and 5 bases from J, the junction contained 7 bases not matched to a gene. Germline lookup yields CDR1 SGDLS and CDR2 YYNGEE. The CDR3 nucleotides are TGTGCCAGCAGCGTAGGGCCAGCGGGAGCGGACGAGCAGTACTTC. Its translation is CASSVGPAGADEQYF.

CDR3 in amino acids: CASSTDRGVTDTQYF. The CDR3 DNA is TGTGCCAGCAGCACGGACAGGGGGGTCACAGATACGCAGTATTTT. The chain employs TRBV7-8 and TRBJ2-3, with 10 bases aligning to TRBD1. CDR3 length: 15 amino acids. CDR1 is SGHVS and CDR2 is FQNEAQ in the germline V gene. Trimming at V came to 5 bases and at J to 2 bases, leaving 4 bases not matched to a gene.